One TCR beta chain is described in this entry. The PCR was carried out with 60 Vbeta primers and 13 Jbeta primers. Sequenced by immunoSEQ multiplex PCR; TCRdb stores in-frame clones only, minus some. The sample records 250,000 or so clones, around 81% being singletons. These data belong to a study of cytomegalovirus exposure and HLA in healthy donors. Study as a whole: Falling in the Caucasian-associated ancestry cluster were 81% of approximately 400 genotyped donors.

The receptor comes from an older woman in good health and CMV-seropositive. Sequencing was performed on PBMCs.

CDR3 sequence: CASSWTSGMTDTQYF. The CDR3 nucleotides read TGTGCCAGCAGCTGGACTAGCGGGATGACAGATACGCAGTATTTT. The chain recombines TRBV7-6 with TRBJ2-3, with 12 bases identical to TRBD2. After removal of 4 bases from V and 3 bases from J, the junction contained 2 bases not matched to a gene. Germline V gene lookup returns CDR1 SGHVS and CDR2 FNYEAQ. The CDR3 has 15 residues.